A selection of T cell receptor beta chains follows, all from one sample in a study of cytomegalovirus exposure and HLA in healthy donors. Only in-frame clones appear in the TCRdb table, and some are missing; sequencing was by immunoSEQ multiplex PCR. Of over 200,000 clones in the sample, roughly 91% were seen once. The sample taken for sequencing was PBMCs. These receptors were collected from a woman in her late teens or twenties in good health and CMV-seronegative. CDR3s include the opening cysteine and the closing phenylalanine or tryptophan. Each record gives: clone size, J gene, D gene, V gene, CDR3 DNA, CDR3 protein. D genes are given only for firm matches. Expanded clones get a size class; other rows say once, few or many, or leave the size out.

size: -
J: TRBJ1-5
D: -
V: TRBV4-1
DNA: TGCGCCAGCAGCCAACCTTCGGACAGCAGCAATCAGCCCCAGCATTTT
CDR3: CASSQPSDSSNQPQHF

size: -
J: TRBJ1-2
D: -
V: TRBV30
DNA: TGTGTCCAACGGGGAGGTGGCTACACCTTC
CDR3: CVQRGGGYTF

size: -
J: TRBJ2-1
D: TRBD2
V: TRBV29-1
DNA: TGCAGCGTTGCAGCGGGAGTGATAAACAATGAGCAGTTCTTC
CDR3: CSVAAGVINNEQFF

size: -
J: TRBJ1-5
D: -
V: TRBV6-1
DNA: TGTGCCAGCAGAAGAGGATTTGGGCAGCCCCAGCATTTT
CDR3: CASRRGFGQPQHF

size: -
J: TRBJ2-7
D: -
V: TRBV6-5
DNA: TGTGCCAGCAGGCAGGGTATCGAGCAGTACTTC
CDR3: CASRQGIEQYF

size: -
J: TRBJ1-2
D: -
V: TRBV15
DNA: TGTGCCACCAGCTCGGGATTTGGCTACACCTTC
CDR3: CATSSGFGYTF

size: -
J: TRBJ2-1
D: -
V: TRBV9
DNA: TGTGCCAGCAGCGCCGAGGAAGCCTTCCTATACAATGAGCAGTTCTTC
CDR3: CASSAEEAFLYNEQFF

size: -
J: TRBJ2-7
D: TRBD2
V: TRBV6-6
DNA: TGTGCCAGCAGACACGGACTAGCGGCCTACGAGCAGTACTTC
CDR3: CASRHGLAAYEQYF

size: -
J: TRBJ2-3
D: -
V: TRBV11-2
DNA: TGTGCCAGCAGTCCACTCCCACCCCCCAATACGCAGTATTTT
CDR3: CASSPLPPPNTQYF

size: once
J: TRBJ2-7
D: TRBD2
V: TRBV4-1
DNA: TGCGCCAGCAGCAACCCAAAGCGGGGTTTAGGCGAGCAGTACTTC
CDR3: CASSNPKRGLGEQYF

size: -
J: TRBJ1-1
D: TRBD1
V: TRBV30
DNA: TGTGCCTGGAGTGCTACAGGGGGATGGGGCACTGAAGCTTTCTTT
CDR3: CAWSATGGWGTEAFF

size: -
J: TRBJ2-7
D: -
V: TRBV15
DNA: TGTGCCACCAGCAGAACTAGGACCTCGACCTACGAGCAGTACTTC
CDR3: CATSRTRTSTYEQYF

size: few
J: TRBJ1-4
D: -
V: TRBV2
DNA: TGTGCCACCTCAATAAATCAGGGGCCGGATGAAAAACTGTTTTTT
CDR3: CATSINQGPDEKLFF

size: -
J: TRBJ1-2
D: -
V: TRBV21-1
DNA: TGTGCCAGCAGCAAAGGCCTCAGGGTACCGATTGGCTACACCTTC
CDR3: CASSKGLRVPIGYTF

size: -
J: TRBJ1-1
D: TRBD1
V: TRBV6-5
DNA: TGTGCCAGCAGCCTGGACAGGGTGAACACTGAAGCTTTCTTT
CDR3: CASSLDRVNTEAFF

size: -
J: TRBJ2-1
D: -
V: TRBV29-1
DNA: TGCAGCGTTGTTAGTTGGGCTAGCGAGTCCTACAATGAGCAGTTCTTC
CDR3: CSVVSWASESYNEQFF

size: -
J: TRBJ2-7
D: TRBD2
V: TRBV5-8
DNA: TGTGCCAGCAGCCCATCGACTAGCGCAAGACCCTACGAGCAGTACTTC
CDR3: CASSPSTSARPYEQYF

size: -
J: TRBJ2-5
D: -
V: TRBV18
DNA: TGTGCCAGCTCACCACTGGGGGCTAAAGAGACCCAGTACTTC
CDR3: CASSPLGAKETQYF

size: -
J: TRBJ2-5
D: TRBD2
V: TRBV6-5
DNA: TGTGCCAGCAGTTACACTAGCGGGTTAGAGACCCAGTACTTC
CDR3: CASSYTSGLETQYF

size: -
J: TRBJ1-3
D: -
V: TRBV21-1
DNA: TGTGCCAGCAGCAATCAGGGCTCTGGAAACACCATATATTTT
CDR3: CASSNQGSGNTIYF

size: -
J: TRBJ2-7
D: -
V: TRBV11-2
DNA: TGTGCCAGCAGCCCCTACTCGACATCCACCTACGAGCAGTACTTC
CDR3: CASSPYSTSTYEQYF

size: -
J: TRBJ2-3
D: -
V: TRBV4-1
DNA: TGCGCCAGCAGCGGATGGACTTTCTTCAGCACAGATACGCAGTATTTT
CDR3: CASSGWTFFSTDTQYF

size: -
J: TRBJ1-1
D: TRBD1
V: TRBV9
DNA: TGTGCCAGCAACGGACAGGGAGACACTGAAGCTTTCTTT
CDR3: CASNGQGDTEAFF

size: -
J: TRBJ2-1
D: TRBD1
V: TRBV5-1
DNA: TGCGCCAGCAGCTTGATGGGACAGGGCTACAATGAGCAGTTCTTC
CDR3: CASSLMGQGYNEQFF

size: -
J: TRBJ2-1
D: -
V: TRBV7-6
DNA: TGTGCCAGCAGCTTAGTTGGGGGGGCTACCTACAATGAGCAGTTCTTC
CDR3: CASSLVGGATYNEQFF

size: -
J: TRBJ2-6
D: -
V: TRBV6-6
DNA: TGTGCCAGCAGGAGTCCTGGGGCCAACGTCCTGACTTTC
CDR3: CASRSPGANVLTF

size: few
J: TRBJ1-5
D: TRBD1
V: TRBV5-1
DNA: TGCGCCAGCAGCCCAGGACAGGGTAGTCGGCCCCAGCATTTT
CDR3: CASSPGQGSRPQHF

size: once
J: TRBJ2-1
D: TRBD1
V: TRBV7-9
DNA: TGTGCCAGCAGCCTGAGGGACAGGGGATTGCTGAATGAGCAGTTCTTC
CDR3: CASSLRDRGLLNEQFF

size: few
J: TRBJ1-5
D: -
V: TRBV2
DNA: TGTGCCAGCAGGGGGCAGTTCAATCAGCCCCAGCATTTT
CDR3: CASRGQFNQPQHF

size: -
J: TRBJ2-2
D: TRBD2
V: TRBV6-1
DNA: TGTGCCAGTCAGCACGGGGGGGGAGAGCTGTTTTTT
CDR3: CASQHGGGELFF

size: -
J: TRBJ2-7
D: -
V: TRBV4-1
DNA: TGCGCCAGCAGCCGGGCAGGGGTGGGGTACGAGCAGTACTTC
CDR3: CASSRAGVGYEQYF

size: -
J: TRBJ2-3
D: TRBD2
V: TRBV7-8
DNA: TGTGCCAGCAGCTTAGCGGGAGGGAGAGATACGCAGTATTTT
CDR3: CASSLAGGRDTQYF

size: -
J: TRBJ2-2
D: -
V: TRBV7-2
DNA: TGTGCCAGCAACCCCAACACGAACACCGGGGAGCTGTTTTTT
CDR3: CASNPNTNTGELFF

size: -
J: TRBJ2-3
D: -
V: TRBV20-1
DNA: TGCAGTGCTACCCTTACAGATACGCAGTATTTT
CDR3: CSATLTDTQYF

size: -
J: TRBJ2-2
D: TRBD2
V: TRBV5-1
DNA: TGCGCCAGCAGCTTGGGTCTAGCGGGAGCCGCCGGGGAGCTGTTTTTT
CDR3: CASSLGLAGAAGELFF

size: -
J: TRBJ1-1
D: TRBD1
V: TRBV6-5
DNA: TGTGCCAGCAGGCCCCGGACAGGCGGAAACACTGAAGCTTTCTTT
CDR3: CASRPRTGGNTEAFF

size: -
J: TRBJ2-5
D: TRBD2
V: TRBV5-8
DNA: TGTGCCAGCAGCTTGGGGGATCTAGCGGGAGGGCCGGAGACCCAGTACTTC
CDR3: CASSLGDLAGGPETQYF

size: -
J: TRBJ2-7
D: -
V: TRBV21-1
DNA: TGTGCCAGCAGCAAAACCCCGGGACTAGCGGGAGTATTTAACTACGAGCAGTACTTC
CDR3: CASSKTPGLAGVFNYEQYF

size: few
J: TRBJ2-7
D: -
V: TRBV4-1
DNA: TGCGCCAGCAGCCAAGACTCTAGCGAGTACTACGAGCAGTACTTC
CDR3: CASSQDSSEYYEQYF

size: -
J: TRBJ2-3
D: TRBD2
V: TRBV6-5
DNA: TGTGCCAGCAGTTACTGGCGGGAGAGGGGCACAGATACGCAGTATTTT
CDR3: CASSYWRERGTDTQYF

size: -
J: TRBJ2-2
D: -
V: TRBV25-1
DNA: TGTGCCAGCCGTGCCCCAGGAAGATACACCGGGGAGCTGTTTTTT
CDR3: CASRAPGRYTGELFF

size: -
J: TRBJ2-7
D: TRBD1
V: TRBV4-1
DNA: TGCGCCAGCAGCCAACCGGGACAGGGATACGAGCAGTACTTC
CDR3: CASSQPGQGYEQYF

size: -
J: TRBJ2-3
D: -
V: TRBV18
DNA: TGTGCCAGCTCGAGGCGGGACTCCCGTTTAGATACGCAGTATTTT
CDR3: CASSRRDSRLDTQYF

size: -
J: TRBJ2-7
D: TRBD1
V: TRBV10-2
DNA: TGCGCCAGCAGCCCTCCCCGGACAGGGATCGGCTACGAGCAGTACTTC
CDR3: CASSPPRTGIGYEQYF

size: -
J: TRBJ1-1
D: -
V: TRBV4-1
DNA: TGCGCCAGCAGCCAAGTTTCCGGTGGGAACACTGAAGCTTTCTTT
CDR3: CASSQVSGGNTEAFF

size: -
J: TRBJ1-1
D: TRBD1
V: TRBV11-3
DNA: TGTGCCAGCAGCCGGGACAGCCTTATGAACACTGAAGCTTTCTTT
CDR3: CASSRDSLMNTEAFF

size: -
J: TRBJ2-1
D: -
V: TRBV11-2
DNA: TGTGCCAGCAGCTCTCCCCCAGTCCCCCATGAGCAGTTCTTC
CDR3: CASSSPPVPHEQFF

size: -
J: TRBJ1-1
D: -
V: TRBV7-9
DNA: TGTGCCAGCAGCTTAGTCCCATTGAACACTGAAGCTTTCTTT
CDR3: CASSLVPLNTEAFF

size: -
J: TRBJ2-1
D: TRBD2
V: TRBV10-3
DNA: TGTGCCATCAGTAAATTAGCGGGAGAAGTCGGTGAGCAGTTCTTC
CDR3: CAISKLAGEVGEQFF

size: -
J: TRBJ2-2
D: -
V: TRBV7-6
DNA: TGTGCCAGCAGCCCGCGACAGGAGGACACCGGGGAGCTGTTTTTT
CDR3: CASSPRQEDTGELFF

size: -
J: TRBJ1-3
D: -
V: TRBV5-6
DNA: TGTGCCAGCAGCTTCTACGACAGGCCGAGCTCTGGAAACACCATATATTTT
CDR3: CASSFYDRPSSGNTIYF

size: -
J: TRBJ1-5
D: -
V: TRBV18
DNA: TGTGCCAGCTCACCTACAGGGAATCAGCCCCAGCATTTT
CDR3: CASSPTGNQPQHF

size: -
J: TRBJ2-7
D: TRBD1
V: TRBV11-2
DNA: TGTGCCAGCAGCACCCGGGACAGGAGAGCCTACGAGCAGTACTTC
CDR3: CASSTRDRRAYEQYF

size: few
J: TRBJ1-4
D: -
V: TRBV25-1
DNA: TGTGCCAGCAGCCGATTCGACAGAGGTGAAAAACTGTTTTTT
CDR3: CASSRFDRGEKLFF

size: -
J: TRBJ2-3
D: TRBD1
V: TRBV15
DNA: TGTGCCACCAGCACAGGGACAGCCTCTGGCACAGATACGCAGTATTTT
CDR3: CATSTGTASGTDTQYF

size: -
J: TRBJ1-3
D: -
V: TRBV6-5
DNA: TGTGCCAGCAGTTACTCGGGCGGAGGCTATGGAAACACCATATATTTT
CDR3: CASSYSGGGYGNTIYF

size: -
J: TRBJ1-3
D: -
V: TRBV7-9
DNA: TGTGCCAGCAGCCCCCGAGGTGGACTCGGAAACACCATATATTTT
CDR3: CASSPRGGLGNTIYF

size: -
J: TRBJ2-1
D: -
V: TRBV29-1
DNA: TGCAGCGTGCGCGACCGAACTAAACCCCATGAGCAGTTCTTC
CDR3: CSVRDRTKPHEQFF

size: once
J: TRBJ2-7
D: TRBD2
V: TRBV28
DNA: TGTGCCAGCAGTTCCCCCCGAACCCTAGCGGGATCCTACGAGCAGTACTTC
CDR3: CASSSPRTLAGSYEQYF